Below, 28 T cell receptor beta chains from the same sample are listed, as sequenced in a study of T cell changes during pregnancy in multiple sclerosis. Sequencing was performed with immunoSEQ multiplex PCR; in TCRdb, only in-frame clones are kept and a portion is missing. This table holds about 120,000 clones, approximately 94% found once. Specimen: peripheral blood, collected before pregnancy. These receptors originate from a female donor with multiple sclerosis, enrolled in a pregnancy study.

This chain joins TRBV6-5 and TRBJ2-1; 7 nucleotides match TRBD2. The CDR3 is 15 amino acids. The V segment lost 5 bases and the J segment 4 bases; nucleotides outside the gene matches: 8. The germline gives CDR1 MNHEY, CDR2 SVGAGI. CDR3 amino acids: CASSLPGLPYNEQFF. In nucleotides, the CDR3 is TGTGCCAGCAGTCTGCCGGGACTACCTTACAATGAGCAGTTCTTC.

The V call is TRBV9, the J call TRBJ2-5, with 11 bases that match TRBD2. The V gene end was trimmed by 0 bases and the J gene end by 2 bases; junction bases not matched to a gene: 0. Germline assignment: CDR1 SGDLS and CDR2 YYNGEE. The CDR3 has 15 amino acids. CDR3 loop: CASSVASGGQETQYF. As DNA, the CDR3 is TGTGCCAGCAGCGTAGCTAGCGGGGGGCAAGAGACCCAGTACTTC. The full variable domain, rest sourced from reference TRBV9 and TRBJ2-5, is DSGVTQTPKHLITATGQRVTLRCSPRSGDLSVYWYQQSLDQGLQFLIQYYNGEERAKGNILERFSAQQFPDLHSELNLSSLELGDSALYFCASSVASGGQETQYFGPGTRLLVL.

The V gene is TRBV19, the J gene TRBJ2-7, with a tentative D call TRBD2 (7 bases). Trimming pared 3 bases from V and 5 bases from J, leaving 11 bases between. The CDR3 has 13 amino acids. Germline loops: CDR1 LNHDA, CDR2 SQIVND (reference sequence). DNA of the CDR3: TGTGCCAGTAGTATGCGGGGGCCCGACGAGCAGTACTTC. Protein product: CASSMRGPDEQYF.

This chain uses TRBV2 with TRBJ1-5; D gene ambiguous. The CDR3 is 15 residues long. Germline V CDR1 and CDR2: SNHLY, FYNNEI. V lost 6 bases, J lost 2 bases, and 14 bases lay in between. For the CDR3, the DNA is TGTGCCAGCAGCCCCCGTGACATCGGCAATCAGCCCCAGCATTTT. The encoded protein is CASSPRDIGNQPQHF.

The chain uses TRBV7-9 and TRBJ2-7; TRBD2 agrees at 10 bases. The CDR3 contains 16 residues. Germline V gene lookup returns CDR1 SEHNR and CDR2 FQNEAQ (reference sequence). With V trimmed by 5 bases and J by 0 bases, 7 bases remained unmatched. In DNA, the CDR3 is TGTGCCAGCAGCGGCCTAGCGGGAGTCAGCTCCTACGAGCAGTACTTC. Translated, it gives CASSGLAGVSSYEQYF.

The chain joins TRBV7-9 to TRBJ2-1, with 7 nucleotides matching TRBD1. This CDR3 contains 14 residues. J gave up 13 bases and V 4 bases, and 13 bases lay outside the gene matches. CDR1 and CDR2 (germline): SEHNR, FQNEAQ (reference sequence). CDR3 nucleotides: TGTGCCAGCAGCTCCGACAGGGTTGGCACGGAACAGTTCTTC. This encodes CASSSDRVGTEQFF.

The chain recombines TRBV27 with TRBJ1-5; 7 bases are a match to TRBD1. Germline-derived CDR1 and CDR2 are MNHEY and SMNVEV (reference sequence). The CDR3 extends over 13 amino acids. The trim removed 0 bases at V and 11 bases at J, leaving 4 bases unmatched. CDR3 loop: CASSLSDREAQHF. The CDR3 bases are TGTGCCAGCAGTTTATCCGACAGGGAGGCCCAGCATTTT.

CDR3 protein: CSVRTVVGSYEQYF. CDR3 nucleotide sequence: TGCAGCGTACGGACTGTCGTGGGTTCCTACGAGCAGTACTTC. The J gene is TRBJ2-7, the V gene TRBV29-1, with D perhaps TRBD2 (5 bases). Between the trimmed V and J ends, which lost 6 bases and 1 base, there was a span of 16 bases. The CDR3 is made up of 14 amino acids. Germline lookup yields CDR1 SQVTM and CDR2 ANQGSEA.

The chain joins TRBV6-6 to TRBJ1-2, with D maybe TRBD1 (5 bases). Deletions cut 0 bases from V and 8 bases from J, with 13 bases between. The length of the CDR3 is 14 residues. Germline V CDR1 and CDR2: MNHNY, SVGAGI (reference sequence). CDR3 in amino acids: CASSYSEGLRGYTF. CDR3 nucleotide sequence: TGTGCCAGCAGTTACTCGGAGGGGCTGCGGGGCTACACCTTC.

The chain has TRBV7-9 and TRBJ2-3; tentatively, D is TRBD2 (6 bases). The CDR3 has 16 residues. Germline V CDR1 and CDR2: SEHNR, FQNEAQ (reference sequence). With 4 bases removed from V and 7 bases from J, the gap between germline ends came to 21 bases. The CDR3 sequence is CASSWGLAGSHNTQYF. CDR3 sequence (DNA): TGTGCCAGCAGCTGGGGCCTTGCGGGGAGCCATAATACGCAGTATTTT.

This chain joins TRBV10-2 and TRBJ1-1; D gene uncertain. This CDR3 has 11 amino acids. V shed 3 bases and J shed 7 bases, with 6 bases lying between them. Germline loops: CDR1 WSHSY, CDR2 SAAADI. The CDR3, as DNA: TGCGCCAGCAGTGACTTATATGAAGCTTTCTTT. This translates into CASSDLYEAFF.

The chain carries TRBV14 and TRBJ1-2; no firm D call. Trimming removed 1 base from V and 7 bases from J, with 7 bases in between. CDR1 is SGHDN and CDR2 is FVKESK in the germline V gene. The CDR3 is made up of 12 amino acids. The CDR3 bases are TGTGCCAGCAGCCAAGGGAGGAGTGGCTACACCTTC. Protein: CASSQGRSGYTF.

This chain links TRBV18 with TRBJ2-7; 10 bases are a match to TRBD2. Looked up from germline, CDR1 is KGHSH and CDR2 is LQKENI. Losses at the gene ends were 2 bases for V and 0 bases for J; bases not matched to a gene: 10. The CDR3 sequence is 18 residues long. DNA of the CDR3: TGTGCCAGCTCACCATTCGGGATCCTAGCGGGAGTCTCCTACGAGCAGTACTTC. Translated, it gives CASSPFGILAGVSYEQYF.

V is TRBV10-3 and J is TRBJ1-2; D uncertain. Trimming took 7 bases from V and 1 from J, leaving 7 bases between them. Germline CDR1 reads ENHRY; CDR2 reads SYGVKD. This CDR3 comprises 12 residues. CDR3 protein: CAIKPSNYGYTF. The CDR3 region has the DNA TGTGCCATCAAGCCTAGTAACTATGGCTACACCTTC.

The sample holds a few counts of this clone. The J gene is TRBJ1-2, the V gene TRBV19, with D uncertain. The CDR3 consists of 12 residues. V lost 8 bases and J lost 3, with 10 bases in between. Germline loops: CDR1 LNHDA, CDR2 SQIVND (reference sequence). For the CDR3, the DNA is TGTGCCAGTCGCGGAGCCTACTATGGCTACACCTTC. Translating it yields CASRGAYYGYTF.

The chain links TRBV18 to TRBJ2-1; 12 bases are shared with TRBD2. V shed 3 bases, J shed 0 bases, and the junction held 6 bases outside the gene matches. CDR1 is KGHSH and CDR2 is LQKENI in the germline V gene. This CDR3 is 18 amino acids long. This CDR3 is CASSPLPTSGSSYNEQFF. Written as DNA, the CDR3 is TGTGCCAGCTCACCTCTTCCGACTAGCGGGAGCTCCTACAATGAGCAGTTCTTC.

This chain connects TRBV19 to TRBJ1-4, with D uncertain. Germline CDR1 and CDR2: LNHDA and SQIVND (reference sequence). The V and J ends lost 6 bases and 4 bases respectively, with 15 bases between them. This CDR3 contains 15 residues. The CDR3, as DNA: TGTGCCAGTAGCCACGTCCGGGGTAATAATGAAAAACTGTTTTTT. Translated: CASSHVRGNNEKLFF.

This clone occurred once. The chain uses TRBV15 and TRBJ2-5; D perhaps matches TRBD1 (6 bases). Germline values: CDR1 LNHNV, CDR2 YYDKDF (reference sequence). V lost 0 bases and J 4 bases, leaving 12 bases between the germline ends. This CDR3 spans 15 amino acids. The CDR3 region is CATSRERQDRETQYF. DNA for the CDR3: TGTGCCACCAGCAGAGAACGACAGGATAGAGAGACCCAGTACTTC. Full variable domain (missing parts from reference TRBV15 and TRBJ2-5): DAMVIQNPRYQVTQFGKPVTLSCSQTLNHNVMYWYQQKSSQAPKLLFHYYDKDFNNEADTPDNFQSRRPNTSFCFLDIRSPGLGDTAMYLCATSRERQDRETQYFGPGTRLLVL.

CDR3 DNA sequence: TGTGCCAGTAGCCCGGGACACTCTAACCCTTCACCCCTCCACTTT. This encodes CASSPGHSNPSPLHF. The J gene is TRBJ1-6, the V gene TRBV19; D might be TRBD1 (6 bases). Per germline, CDR1 LNHDA and CDR2 SQIVND (reference sequence). Deletions cut 6 bases from V and 9 bases from J, with 18 bases between. The CDR3 extends over 15 amino acids. Full variable domain (outside the CDR3, taken from reference TRBV19 and TRBJ1-6): DGGITQSPKYLFRKEGQNVTLSCEQNLNHDAMYWYRQDPGQGLRLIYYSQIVNDFQKGDIAEGYSVSREKKESFPLTVTSAQKNPTAFYLCASSPGHSNPSPLHFGNGTRLTVT.

This clone has a single count. The rearrangement links TRBV7-3 to TRBJ2-1; D is possibly TRBD2 (6 bases). Germline V gives CDR1 SGHTA, CDR2 FQGTGA. The CDR3 is 15 amino acids. V was pared by 3 bases and J by 2 bases, with 11 bases between. The CDR3 bases are TGTGCCAGCAGCTTGAATAGCGGCACCTACAATGAGCAGTTCTTC. Translation: CASSLNSGTYNEQFF.

V is TRBV19 and J is TRBJ1-6; 8 bases map to TRBD1. Trimming at V came to 5 bases and at J to 6 bases, leaving 6 bases not matched to a gene. The CDR3 has 15 residues. Per the germline V gene, CDR1 is LNHDA and CDR2 is SQIVND (reference sequence). The CDR3 DNA sequence: TGTGCCAGTAGTGCGGACAGGGCAAGTAATTCACCCCTCCACTTT. Translating it yields CASSADRASNSPLHF.

The chain employs TRBV6-1 and TRBJ1-1, with D unclear. The germline V gene has CDR1 MNHNS and CDR2 SASEGT. The CDR3 length is 15 residues. Trimming took off 2 bases at V and 0 bases at J, with 10 bases between the two ends. CDR3 in DNA: TGTGCCAGCAGTGAAAATTGGGCCATGAACACTGAAGCTTTCTTT. Translating gives CASSENWAMNTEAFF.

This rearrangement joins TRBV6-6 to TRBJ1-5; the D is unclear. The V and J ends lost 5 bases and 1 base respectively, with 12 bases between them. This CDR3 is 15 amino acids long. Germline V gives CDR1 MNHNY, CDR2 SVGAGI (reference sequence). CDR3 region: CASSAPPGSNQPQHF. The DNA of the CDR3 is TGTGCCAGCAGTGCGCCCCCGGGGAGCAATCAGCCCCAGCATTTT.

The V and J genes are TRBV6-5 and TRBJ1-1; perhaps TRBD1 as D (6 bases). Germline lookup yields CDR1 MNHEY and CDR2 SVGAGI. The V and J ends lost 6 bases and 4 bases respectively, with 15 bases between them. The CDR3 is 14 residues long. The CDR3 loop reads CASRVRAGATEAFF. The CDR3 DNA follows: TGTGCCAGCAGGGTCCGAGCGGGGGCCACTGAAGCTTTCTTT.

This sequence joins TRBV9 and TRBJ2-3; D gene uncertain. This CDR3 is 15 amino acids long. V gave up 1 base and J gave up 0 bases, with 9 bases separating them. Germline V lookup: CDR1 SGDLS, CDR2 YYNGEE. CDR3 sequence: CASSVHWRSTDTQYF. Here the CDR3 DNA reads TGTGCCAGCAGCGTACACTGGAGAAGCACAGATACGCAGTATTTT.

This chain links TRBV30 with TRBJ1-2, with D uncertain. Deletions cut 5 bases from V and 4 bases from J, with 17 bases between. This CDR3 has 14 amino acids. Germline assignment: CDR1 GTSNPN and CDR2 SVGIG (reference sequence). The CDR3 loop is CAWGRGPVIYGYTF. DNA for the CDR3: TGTGCCTGGGGACGGGGTCCCGTTATCTATGGCTACACCTTC.

The chain combines TRBV2 with TRBJ2-2; 7 positions match TRBD1. J was trimmed by 0 bases and V by 4 bases; bases with no gene match: 5. The CDR3 is made up of 16 amino acids. CDR1 is SNHLY, CDR2 FYNNEI, per germline. CDR3 coding DNA: TGTGCCAGCAGTGCCACGGGACAGACGAACACCGGGGAGCTGTTTTTT. Translating it yields CASSATGQTNTGELFF.

The chain carries TRBV14 and TRBJ1-4, with D possibly being TRBD1 (5 bases). The CDR3 runs 12 residues. Germline V gives CDR1 SGHDN, CDR2 FVKESK. Trimming took 4 bases from V and 7 from J, leaving 7 bases between them. The CDR3 here is CASSRTSEKLFF. In nucleotides, the CDR3 is TGTGCCAGCAGCCGGACATCTGAAAAACTGTTTTTT.